Reported below is one T cell receptor (beta chain). CDR1 is SGHTA and CDR2 is FQGNSA in the germline V gene. The CDR3 consists of 15 residues. This sample is part of a study of T cells expressing NK-cell markers. TCRdb re-called the 5' RACE reads and shows each CDR3 protein once, DNA omitted. The data include more than 120,000 distinct CDR3 sequences; the top ten clones carry roughly 12%. This clonotype originated in a man younger than 30 in good health. This chain links TRBV7-2 with TRBJ2-7. The material sequenced was blood T cells: a sorted CD56 or NKG2C T cell subset, CD4+ or CD8+ T cells, or bulk PBMC T cells (not recorded which). CDR3 sequence: CASSLPLADSYEQYF.